These 8 T cell receptor beta chains originate from one sample sequenced in a study of blood T cell repertoires in COVID-19. The table came from immunoSEQ multiplex PCR; TCRdb's copy has only in-frame clones and leaves some out. The sample comprises 90,000 or so clones, over 75% of which are singletons, and roughly 4% rests with the top ten. The sample was peripheral blood. The receptors were sampled from a man aged 55 to 70 with acute or convalescent COVID-19.

This chain uses TRBV5-1 with TRBJ2-7; D ambiguous. This CDR3 region has 12 residues. The V and J ends lost 4 bases and 3 bases respectively, with 8 bases between them. From germline, CDR1 is SGHRS and CDR2 YFSETQ. The CDR3 DNA sequence: TGCGCCAGCAGCGGAGAATACTACGAGCAGTACTTC. Translating gives CASSGEYYEQYF.

The rearrangement joins TRBV7-8 to TRBJ1-1; 8 nucleotides agree with TRBD1. CDR3 length equals 14 residues. The germline CDR1 and CDR2 sequences are SGHVS and FQNEAQ. V lost 4 bases to trimming and J lost 1 base; unmatched junction nucleotides: 2. The CDR3 sequence is CASSWGQANTEAFF. The DNA of the CDR3 is TGTGCCAGCAGCTGGGGACAGGCGAACACTGAAGCTTTCTTT. Full variable domain (remainder filled in from reference TRBV7-8 and TRBJ1-1): GAGVSQSPRYKVAKRGQDVALRCDPISGHVSLFWYQQALGQGPEFLTYFQNEAQLDKSGLPSDRFFAERPEGSVSTLKIQRTQQEDSAVYLCASSWGQANTEAFFGQGTRLTVV.

The J gene is TRBJ1-1, the V gene TRBV25-1; D is unresolved. There are 14 residues in the CDR3. The V gene's germline CDR1 is MGHDK and CDR2 SYGVNS. The V and J ends lost 2 bases and 5 bases respectively, with 12 bases between them. The CDR3 protein is CASSEERSGTEAFF. In DNA, the CDR3 is TGTGCCAGCAGTGAAGAGCGTTCGGGGACTGAAGCTTTCTTT.

The chain links TRBV30 to TRBJ1-1; a possible D gene is TRBD1 (6 bases). Trimming left V 3 bases short and J 3 bases short, with 14 bases between. This CDR3 contains 14 residues. The germline gives CDR1 GTSNPN, CDR2 SVGIG (reference sequence). Here the CDR3 reads CAWSRGDDDTEAFF. In nucleotides, the CDR3 is TGTGCCTGGAGCAGGGGTGATGACGACACTGAAGCTTTCTTT.

This chain joins TRBV10-2 and TRBJ2-7; the D is unclear. CDR1 is WSHSY and CDR2 is SAAADI in the germline V gene. The CDR3 has 12 amino acids. Trimming shortened V by 7 bases and J by 0 bases, and 7 bases separated the two germline ends. CDR3 region: CASKASSYEQYF. CDR3 sequence (DNA): TGCGCCAGCAAAGCAAGCTCCTACGAGCAGTACTTC.

V usage is TRBV7-2 and J usage is TRBJ2-7, with 7 nucleotides matching TRBD2. Trimming cost V 2 bases and J 2 bases; bases outside gene matches: 6. Germline CDR1 is SGHTA and CDR2 is FQGNSA. The CDR3 covers 15 residues. The CDR3, as DNA: TGTGCCAGCAGCTTAATCGGCGGGGGAACCTACGAGCAGTACTTC. This translates into CASSLIGGGTYEQYF.

V is TRBV15 and J is TRBJ2-7; D is possibly TRBD2 (5 bases). V gave up 0 bases and J gave up 3 bases, with 18 bases separating them. Germline assignment: CDR1 LNHNV and CDR2 YYDKDF (reference sequence). The CDR3 covers 17 residues. The CDR3 is CATSRDLGRRTLYEQYF. The DNA of the CDR3 is TGTGCCACCAGCAGAGATCTCGGGCGGAGGACCCTCTACGAGCAGTACTTC.

The rearrangement joins TRBV19 to TRBJ2-1; 9 nucleotides align to TRBD2. CDR3 length: 15 residues. Germline CDR1 is LNHDA and CDR2 is SQIVND (reference sequence). As DNA, the CDR3 is TGTGCAACAAAGTCGGCTAGCGGGGCTTACAATGAGCAGTTCTTC. This codes for CATKSASGAYNEQFF.